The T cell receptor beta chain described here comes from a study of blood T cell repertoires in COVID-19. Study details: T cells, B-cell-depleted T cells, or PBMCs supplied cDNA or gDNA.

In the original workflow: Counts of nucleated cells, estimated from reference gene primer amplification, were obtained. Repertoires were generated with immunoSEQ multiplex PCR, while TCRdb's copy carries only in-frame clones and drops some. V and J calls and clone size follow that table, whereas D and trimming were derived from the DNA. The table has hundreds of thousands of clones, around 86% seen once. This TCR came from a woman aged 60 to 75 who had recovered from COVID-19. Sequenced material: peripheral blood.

In DNA form, the CDR3 reads TGCGCCAGCAGCCAAGGTAGGGGAAACACTGAAGCTTTCTTT. Translation gives CASSQGRGNTEAFF. The chain is built from TRBV4-1 and TRBJ1-1, with a possible D match to TRBD1 (5 bases). The CDR3 is 14 amino acids. Germline V CDR1 and CDR2: MGHRA, YSYEKL. Trimming removed 1 base from V and 2 bases from J, with 8 bases in between.